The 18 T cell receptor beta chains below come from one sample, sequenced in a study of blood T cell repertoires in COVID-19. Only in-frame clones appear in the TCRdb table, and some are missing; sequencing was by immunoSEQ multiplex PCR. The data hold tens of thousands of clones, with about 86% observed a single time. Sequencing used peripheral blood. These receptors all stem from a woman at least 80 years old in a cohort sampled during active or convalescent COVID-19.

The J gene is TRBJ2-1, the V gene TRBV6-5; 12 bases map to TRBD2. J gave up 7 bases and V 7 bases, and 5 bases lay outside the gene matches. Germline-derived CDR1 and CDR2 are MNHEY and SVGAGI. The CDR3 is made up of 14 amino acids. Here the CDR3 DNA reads TGTGCCAGCAATCCTGGACTAGCGGGAAATGAGCAGTTCTTC. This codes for CASNPGLAGNEQFF.

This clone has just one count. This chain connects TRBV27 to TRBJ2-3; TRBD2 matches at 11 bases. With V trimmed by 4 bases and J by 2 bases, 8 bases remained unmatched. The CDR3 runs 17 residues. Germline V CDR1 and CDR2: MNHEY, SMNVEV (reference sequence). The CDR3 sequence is CASSSRRTSGPTDTQYF. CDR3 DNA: TGTGCCAGCAGTTCTCGGCGGACTAGCGGGCCCACAGATACGCAGTATTTT.

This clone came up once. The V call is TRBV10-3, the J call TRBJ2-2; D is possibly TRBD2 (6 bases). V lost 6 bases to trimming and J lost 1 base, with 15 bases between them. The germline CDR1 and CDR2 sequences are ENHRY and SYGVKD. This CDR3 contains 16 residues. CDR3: CAIRATGTQNTGELFF. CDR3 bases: TGTGCCATCAGGGCTACCGGGACTCAGAACACCGGGGAGCTGTTTTTT.

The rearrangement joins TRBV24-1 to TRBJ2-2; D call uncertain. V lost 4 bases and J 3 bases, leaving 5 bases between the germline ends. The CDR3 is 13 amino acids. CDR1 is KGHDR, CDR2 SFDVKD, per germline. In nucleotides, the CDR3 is TGTGCCACCAGTGAGAGTGACACCGGGGAGCTGTTTTTT. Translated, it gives CATSESDTGELFF.

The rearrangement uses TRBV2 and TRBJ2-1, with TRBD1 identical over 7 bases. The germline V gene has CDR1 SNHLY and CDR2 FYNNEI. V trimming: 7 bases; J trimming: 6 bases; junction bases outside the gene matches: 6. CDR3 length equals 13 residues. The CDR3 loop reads CASKVGGLNEQFF. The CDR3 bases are TGTGCCAGCAAGGTAGGGGGCCTCAATGAGCAGTTCTTC.

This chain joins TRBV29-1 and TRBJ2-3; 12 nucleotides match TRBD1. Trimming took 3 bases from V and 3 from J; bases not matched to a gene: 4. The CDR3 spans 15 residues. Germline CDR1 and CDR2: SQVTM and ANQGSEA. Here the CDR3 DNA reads TGCAGCGTTGACGTGGGACAGGGGGCGACAGATACGCAGTATTTT. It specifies CSVDVGQGATDTQYF.

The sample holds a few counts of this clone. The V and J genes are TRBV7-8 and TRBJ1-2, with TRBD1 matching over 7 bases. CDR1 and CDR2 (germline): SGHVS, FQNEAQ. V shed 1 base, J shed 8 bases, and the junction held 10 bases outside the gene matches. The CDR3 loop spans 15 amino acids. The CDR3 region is CASSLDTGTVFGYTF. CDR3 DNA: TGTGCCAGCAGCTTAGATACCGGGACAGTGTTCGGCTACACCTTC.

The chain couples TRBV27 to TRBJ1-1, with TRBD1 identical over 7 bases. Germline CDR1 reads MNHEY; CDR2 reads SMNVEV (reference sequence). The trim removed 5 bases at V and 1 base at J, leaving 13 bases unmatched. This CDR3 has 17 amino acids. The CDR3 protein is CASSRIHRRTGNTEAFF. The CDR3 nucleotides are TGTGCCAGCAGTAGAATTCACAGACGGACAGGGAACACTGAAGCTTTCTTT.

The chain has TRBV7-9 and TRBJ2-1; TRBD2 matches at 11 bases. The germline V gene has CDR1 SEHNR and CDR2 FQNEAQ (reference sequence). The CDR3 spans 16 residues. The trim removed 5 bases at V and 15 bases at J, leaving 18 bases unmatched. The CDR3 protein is CASSTTTLYSGRVAFF. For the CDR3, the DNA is TGTGCCAGCAGCACCACGACCCTTTATAGCGGGAGGGTTGCGTTCTTC. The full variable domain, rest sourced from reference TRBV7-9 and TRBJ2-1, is DTGVSQNPRHKITKRGQNVTFRCDPISEHNRLYWYRQTLGQGPEFLTYFQNEAQLEKSRLLSDRFSAERPKGSFSTLEIQRTEQGDSAMYLCASSTTTLYSGRVAFFGPGTRLTVL.

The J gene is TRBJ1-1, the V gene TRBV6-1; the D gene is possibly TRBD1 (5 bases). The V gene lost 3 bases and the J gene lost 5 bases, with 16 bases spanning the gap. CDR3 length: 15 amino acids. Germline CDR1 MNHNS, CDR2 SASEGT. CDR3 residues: CASSDPGGVITEAFF. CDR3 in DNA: TGTGCCAGCAGTGACCCGGGAGGGGTGATTACTGAAGCTTTCTTT.

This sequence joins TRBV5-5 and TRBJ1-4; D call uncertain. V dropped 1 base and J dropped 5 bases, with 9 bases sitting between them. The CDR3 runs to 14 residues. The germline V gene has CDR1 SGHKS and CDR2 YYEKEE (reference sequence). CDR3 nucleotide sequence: TGTGCCAGCAGCTTGTACGGTTTAAATGAAAAACTGTTTTTT. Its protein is CASSLYGLNEKLFF.

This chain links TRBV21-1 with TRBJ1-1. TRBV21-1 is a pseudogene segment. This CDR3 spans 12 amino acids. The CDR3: CARRKKGGKAFF. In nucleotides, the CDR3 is TGTGCCAGGCGAAAAAAGGGCGGGAAGGCTTTCTTT.

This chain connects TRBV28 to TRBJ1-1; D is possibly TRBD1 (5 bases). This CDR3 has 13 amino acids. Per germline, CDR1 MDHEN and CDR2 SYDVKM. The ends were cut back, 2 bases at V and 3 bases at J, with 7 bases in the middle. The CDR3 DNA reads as TGTGCCAGCAGTTTAGAAGGGGACACTGAAGCTTTCTTT. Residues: CASSLEGDTEAFF.

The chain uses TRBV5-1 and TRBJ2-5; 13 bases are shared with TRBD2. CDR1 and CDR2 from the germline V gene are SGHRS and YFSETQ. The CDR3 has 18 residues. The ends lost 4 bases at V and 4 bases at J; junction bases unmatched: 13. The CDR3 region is CASSTGSTTSGRPETQYF. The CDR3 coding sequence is TGCGCCAGCAGCACTGGCTCTACGACTAGCGGGAGGCCAGAGACCCAGTACTTC.

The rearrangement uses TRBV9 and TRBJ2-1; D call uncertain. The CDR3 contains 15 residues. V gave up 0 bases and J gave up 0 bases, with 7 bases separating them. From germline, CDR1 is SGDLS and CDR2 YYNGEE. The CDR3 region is CASSVAPNSYNEQFF. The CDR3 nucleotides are TGTGCCAGCAGCGTAGCACCTAACTCCTACAATGAGCAGTTCTTC.

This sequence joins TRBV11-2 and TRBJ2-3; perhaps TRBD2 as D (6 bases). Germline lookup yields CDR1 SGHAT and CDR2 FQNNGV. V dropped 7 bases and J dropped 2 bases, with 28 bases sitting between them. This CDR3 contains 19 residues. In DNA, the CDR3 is TGTGCCAGCACCCGGGACTCCTCAGAATTTGGGGGGTTCACAGATACGCAGTATTTT. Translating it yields CASTRDSSEFGGFTDTQYF.

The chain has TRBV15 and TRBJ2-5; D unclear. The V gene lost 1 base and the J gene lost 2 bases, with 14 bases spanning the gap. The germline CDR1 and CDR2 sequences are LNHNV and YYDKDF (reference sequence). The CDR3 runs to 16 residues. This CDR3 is CATSRGAGTQQETQYF. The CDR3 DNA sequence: TGTGCCACCAGCAGAGGAGCAGGAACCCAACAAGAGACCCAGTACTTC.

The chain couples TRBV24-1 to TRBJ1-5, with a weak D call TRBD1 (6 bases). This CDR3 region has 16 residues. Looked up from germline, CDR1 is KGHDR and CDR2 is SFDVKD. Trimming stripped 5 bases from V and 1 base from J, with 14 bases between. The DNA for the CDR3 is TGTGCCACCAGTGGAAAACAGGGATCGAGCAATCAGCCCCAGCATTTT. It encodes CATSGKQGSSNQPQHF.